This T cell receptor (beta chain) derives from a study of blood T cell repertoires in COVID-19. Study information: Both acute and convalescent COVID-19 samples were obtained from the United States, Italy and Spain. Sample material is recorded as cDNA or gDNA derived from T cells, B-cell-depleted T cells, or PBMCs.

Concerning this clone itself: Relative to the germline gene, one junction end is altered; a read error may explain this.

Per germline, CDR1 SGHNT and CDR2 YENEEA. The CDR3 contains 11 residues. Measured with immunoSEQ multiplex PCR; TCRdb has only the in-frame clones, and not every one. The table has a few hundred thousand clones, roughly 80% seen once. Adults between roughly 18 and 89 years of age took part from 24 US areas. The clonotype originates from a man aged 35 to 55 who had been exposed to COVID-19. Material for sequencing was PBMCs or T cells enriched from blood (not recorded which). This sequence joins TRBV11-3 and TRBJ1-2; D not certain. The CDR3 DNA is TGTGCCAGCAGCTCACTAGGCCGGGTTTTCTTC. Translating it yields CASSSLGRVFF. Using reference TRBV11-3 and TRBJ1-2 for the parts outside the CDR3, the full variable domain is EAGVVQSPRYKIIEKKQPVAFWCNPISGHNTLYWYLQNLGQGPELLIRYENEEAVDDSQLPKDRFSAERLKGVDSTLKIQPAELGDSAVYLCASSSLGRVFFGSGTRLTVV.